The 20 T cell receptor beta chains below come from one sample, sequenced in a study of blood T cell repertoires in COVID-19 (dated by TCRdb to 2020 to 2022). Library creation used the immunoSEQ multiplex PCR assay. TCRdb mirrors the immuneACCESS table, restricted to in-frame sequences. Some clones are absent from its copies; in checked studies, under half trace to an unresolved V gene, and the reason for the others is unknown. Within this sample are roughly 120,000 clones, with over 65% of them counted one time only. Of the sample, about 0.84% is held by the ten largest clones. The material sequenced was peripheral blood. These receptors were collected from a human donor with acute or convalescent COVID-19. The donor label of this sample is uncertain.

This rearrangement joins TRBV11-2 to TRBJ1-6, with TRBD1 matching 7 bases. The trim removed 5 bases at V and 7 bases at J, leaving 8 bases unmatched. Germline loops: CDR1 SGHAT, CDR2 FQNNGV. The CDR3 runs 15 residues. CDR3 protein: CASSRDSSSNSPLHF. CDR3 in DNA: TGTGCCAGCAGCAGGGACAGCTCTTCAAATTCACCCCTCCACTTT.

This clone appeared once. This sequence joins TRBV7-2 and TRBJ2-5; 13 nucleotides align to TRBD2. There are 16 residues in the CDR3. V lost 1 base, J lost 2 bases, and 1 base stayed unmatched. From germline, CDR1 is SGHTA and CDR2 FQGNSA. The CDR3 nucleotides read TGTGCCAGCAGCTTAGAACTAGCGGGGGGGCAAGAGACCCAGTACTTC. This translates into CASSLELAGGQETQYF.

The chain employs TRBV5-6 and TRBJ1-4; 9 bases fit TRBD1. The V segment lost 5 bases and the J segment 1 base; nucleotides outside the gene matches: 3. Germline loops: CDR1 SGHDT, CDR2 YYEEEE. The CDR3 length is 15 residues. CDR3 DNA: TGTGCCAGCAGGTGGACAGGGGAAACTAATGAAAAACTGTTTTTT. It is translated as CASRWTGETNEKLFF.

CDR3 DNA: TGTGCCAGCAGATACCTGGGGGGGCTACAGGGCTACACCTTC. It is translated as CASRYLGGLQGYTF. V and J are TRBV5-6 and TRBJ1-2; TRBD1 might be the D (6 bases). The CDR3 covers 14 residues. The ends were cut back, 5 bases at V and 8 bases at J, with 19 bases in the middle. Germline lookup yields CDR1 SGHDT and CDR2 YYEEEE.

The rearrangement joins TRBV18 to TRBJ1-1, with D possibly matching TRBD1 (6 bases). The CDR3 is 14 amino acids. Germline loops: CDR1 KGHSH, CDR2 LQKENI. Between the trimmed V and J ends, which lost 4 bases and 1 base, there was a span of 10 bases. The CDR3 spells CASSLGHPNTEAFF. The CDR3 DNA sequence: TGTGCCAGCTCACTGGGACATCCGAACACTGAAGCTTTCTTT.

J is TRBJ1-1 and V is TRBV6-1; D call uncertain. The V gene lost 2 bases and the J gene lost 3 bases, with 13 bases spanning the gap. Looked up from germline, CDR1 is MNHNS and CDR2 is SASEGT. The CDR3 runs 15 residues. This chain's CDR3 is CASSELARMDTEAFF. CDR3 DNA sequence: TGTGCCAGCAGTGAACTGGCCAGGATGGACACTGAAGCTTTCTTT.

The chain links TRBV19 to TRBJ2-5; D perhaps matches TRBD1 (6 bases). This CDR3 comprises 16 residues. Germline CDR1 reads LNHDA; CDR2 reads SQIVND (reference sequence). V lost 3 bases, J lost 3 bases, and 17 bases lay in between. The CDR3 region has the DNA TGTGCCAGTAGTATGTTGGGGGCTACCTTGGAAGAGACCCAGTACTTC. It codes for CASSMLGATLEETQYF.

The rearrangement uses TRBV4-1 and TRBJ1-5, with D unclear. The germline V gene has CDR1 MGHRA and CDR2 YSYEKL. V lost 8 bases to trimming and J lost 7 bases, with 18 bases between them. The CDR3 sequence is 14 residues long. CDR3 in amino acids: CASALDRSWQPQHF. CDR3 DNA sequence: TGCGCCAGCGCCCTAGACCGTAGTTGGCAGCCCCAGCATTTT.

This sequence joins TRBV12-3 or TRBV12-4 and TRBJ2-1; TRBD2 aligns across 15 bases. The CDR3 sequence is 13 residues long. With V trimmed by 11 bases and J by 6 bases, 2 bases remained unmatched. CDR3 sequence reads: CAGTSGGSNEQFF. The CDR3 nucleotides read TGTGCCGGGACTAGCGGGGGGTCCAATGAGCAGTTCTTC.

This clone is a singleton in its sample. The junction differs from germline at one of its ends, possibly a read error. V usage is TRBV6-1 and J usage is TRBJ1-2, with TRBD1 matching 7 bases. The CDR3 sequence is 15 residues long. Germline values: CDR1 MNHNS, CDR2 SASEGT. The CDR3 here is CASREGTAQYYGYTF. CDR3 sequence (DNA): TGTGCCAGCAGGGAAGGGACAGCTCAATACTATGGCTACACCTTC.

The rearrangement joins TRBV19 to TRBJ1-3; possibly TRBD1 for D (5 bases). V was pared by 3 bases and J by 2 bases, with 11 bases between. Germline CDR1 and CDR2: LNHDA and SQIVND (reference sequence). This CDR3 region has 15 residues. In nucleotides, the CDR3 is TGTGCCAGTAGTATTGGGGGGTCGACTGGAAACACCATATATTTT. Translating it yields CASSIGGSTGNTIYF.

This clone showed up just once. The chain recombines TRBV18 with TRBJ1-4; TRBD1 agrees at 8 bases. J gave up 4 bases and V 3 bases, and 4 bases lay outside the gene matches. This CDR3 comprises 15 residues. CDR1 and CDR2 (germline): KGHSH, LQKENI. The CDR3 sequence is CASSPPGQVNEKLFF. In nucleotides, the CDR3 is TGTGCCAGCTCACCTCCGGGACAGGTTAATGAAAAACTGTTTTTT.

The chain recombines TRBV15 with TRBJ2-2; unclear D gene. This CDR3 has 15 amino acids. V was cut by 0 bases and J by 5 bases, with 10 bases left in between. CDR1 LNHNV and CDR2 YYDKDF come from the germline V gene (reference sequence). CDR3 coding DNA: TGTGCCACCAGCAGAGATCCGGGTTGGACCGGGGAGCTGTTTTTT. This gives the protein CATSRDPGWTGELFF.

The chain combines TRBV7-9 with TRBJ1-2, with D possibly being TRBD1 (5 bases). The CDR3 length is 17 residues. Germline CDR1 SEHNR, CDR2 FQNEAQ (reference sequence). The V and J ends lost 5 bases and 4 bases respectively, with 23 bases between them. CDR3: CASSQQGVKPGAYGYTF. The CDR3 bases are TGTGCCAGCAGCCAACAAGGGGTGAAGCCCGGAGCCTATGGCTACACCTTC.

The chain has TRBV3-1 (or the pseudogene TRBV3-2) and TRBJ2-7, with no clear D. The CDR3 extends over 16 amino acids. The V gene's germline CDR1 is LGHDT and CDR2 YNNKEL (reference sequence). The germline V and J ends were trimmed by 0 bases and 0 bases, with 12 bases remaining between them. CDR3 amino acids: CASSQDPRYYSYEQYF. The CDR3 DNA reads TGTGCCAGCAGCCAAGATCCCAGGTATTACTCCTACGAGCAGTACTTC.

This clone was detected only once. The V gene is TRBV7-8, the J gene TRBJ2-3; 8 bases fit TRBD2. The germline gives CDR1 SGHVS, CDR2 FQNEAQ. This CDR3 region has 16 residues. With V trimmed by 0 bases and J by 2 bases, 4 bases remained unmatched. The CDR3 nucleotides are TGTGCCAGCAGCTTAGCTCGGGGGGGGCCCACAGATACGCAGTATTTT. It is translated as CASSLARGGPTDTQYF.

The chain uses TRBV28 and TRBJ1-2; a weak D match, TRBD1 (6 bases). The CDR3 is 15 residues long. Deletions cut 2 bases from V and 8 bases from J, with 18 bases between. Germline CDR1 MDHEN, CDR2 SYDVKM. This CDR3 reads CASSLNVAGGYGYTF. The CDR3 DNA is TGTGCCAGCAGTTTAAACGTAGCTGGGGGCTACGGCTACACCTTC.

The chain employs TRBV11-2 and TRBJ1-1, with TRBD1 identical over 7 bases. In germline, CDR1 is SGHAT, CDR2 FQNNGV. The J segment lost 2 bases and the V segment lost 5 bases, leaving 17 bases of the junction unmatched. This CDR3 contains 18 residues. The DNA for the CDR3 is TGTGCCAGCAGCACCAGAACAGGGGTGGGTCCCCCAAACACTGAAGCTTTCTTT. Amino acid sequence: CASSTRTGVGPPNTEAFF.

This clone was recorded once. V and J are TRBV24-1 and TRBJ2-4, with D perhaps TRBD2 (7 bases). Germline CDR1 KGHDR, CDR2 SFDVKD. CDR3 length: 15 residues. V was shortened by 3 bases and J by 7 bases, with 15 bases between the two germline ends. The CDR3 sequence: CATSDPRTRGNIQYF. CDR3 DNA: TGTGCCACCAGTGATCCACGGACTAGGGGGAACATTCAGTACTTC.

This clone was observed once. CDR3 amino acids: CASHGRGGVYEQYF. The DNA for the CDR3 is TGTGCCAGCCACGGGAGAGGGGGGGTCTACGAGCAGTACTTC. The gene calls are TRBV28 and TRBJ2-7, with a weak D call TRBD2 (7 bases). Per germline, CDR1 MDHEN and CDR2 SYDVKM. The V gene lost 8 bases and the J gene lost 3 bases, with 17 bases spanning the gap. This CDR3 is built from 14 residues.